This T cell receptor beta chain was recorded in a study of cytomegalovirus exposure and HLA in healthy donors. In the case of this clone: Its antigen is not identified.

60 Vbeta and 13 Jbeta primers were used in PCR. Clones were sequenced by immunoSEQ multiplex PCR, and TCRdb holds only the in-frame ones, with some missing. The sample has more than 200,000 clones, 70% to 80% seen once. Study-wide results and limits: Earlier analysis yielded a pattern in which most TCR beta V segments were productive about 90% or about 30% of the time. The study put some 160 TCR beta chains on its list as cytomegalovirus-associated.

The CDR3 sequence is 18 residues long. Germline values: CDR1 MNHEY, CDR2 SMNVEV (reference sequence). J gave up 3 bases and V 0 bases, and 8 bases lay outside the gene matches. The J gene is TRBJ1-2, the V gene TRBV27; 12 bases are shared with TRBD1. This receptor was taken from a man between 35 and 55 years old in good health and CMV-seronegative. Sequencing was carried out using PBMCs. This CDR3 is CASSLSRDRGRVHYGYTF. The DNA for the CDR3 is TGTGCCAGCAGTTTATCCCGGGACAGGGGGCGCGTACACTATGGCTACACCTTC.